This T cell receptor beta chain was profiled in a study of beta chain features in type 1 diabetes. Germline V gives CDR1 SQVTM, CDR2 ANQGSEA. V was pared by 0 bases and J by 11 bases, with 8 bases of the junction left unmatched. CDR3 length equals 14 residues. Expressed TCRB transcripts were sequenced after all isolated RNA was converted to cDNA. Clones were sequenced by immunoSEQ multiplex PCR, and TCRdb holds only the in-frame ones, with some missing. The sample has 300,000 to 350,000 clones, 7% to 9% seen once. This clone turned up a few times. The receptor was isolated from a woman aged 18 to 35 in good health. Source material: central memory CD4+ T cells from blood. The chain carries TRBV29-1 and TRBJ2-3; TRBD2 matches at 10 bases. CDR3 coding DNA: TGCAGCGTTGAAGATCGGTCTAGCGGGAGTAGGCAGTATTTT. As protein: CSVEDRSSGSRQYF.